This T cell receptor (beta chain) was recovered during a study of blood T cell repertoires in COVID-19. The CDR3 covers 13 residues. Germline V lookup: CDR1 GTSNPN, CDR2 SVGIG (reference sequence). Trimming took 5 bases from V and 6 from J, leaving 17 bases between them. The assay was immunoSEQ multiplex PCR, and TCRdb's table has in-frame clones only and misses some. Among 170,000 or so clones listed, 65% to 90% were seen once. The chain recombines TRBV30 with TRBJ2-7, with a possible D match to TRBD2 (5 bases). The sample comprised peripheral blood. This TCR derives from a man between 45 and 60 years old with active or convalescent COVID-19. CDR3 region: CAWDIGAGGEQYF. The CDR3 bases are TGTGCCTGGGATATAGGCGCGGGTGGCGAGCAGTACTTC.